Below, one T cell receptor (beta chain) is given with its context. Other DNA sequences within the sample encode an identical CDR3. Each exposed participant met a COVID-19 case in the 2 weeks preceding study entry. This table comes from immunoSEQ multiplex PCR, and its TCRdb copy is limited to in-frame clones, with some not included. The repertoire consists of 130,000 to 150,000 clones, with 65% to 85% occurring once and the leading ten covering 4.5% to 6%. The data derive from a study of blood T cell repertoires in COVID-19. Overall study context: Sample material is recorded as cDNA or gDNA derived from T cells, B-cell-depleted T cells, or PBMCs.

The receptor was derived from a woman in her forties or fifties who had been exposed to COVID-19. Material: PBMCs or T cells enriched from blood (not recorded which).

CDR3 amino acids: CASSQEANSPLHF. The CDR3 nucleotides read TGCGCCAGCAGCCAGGAGGCTAATTCACCCCTCCACTTT. The chain couples TRBV4-3 to TRBJ1-6; unclear D gene. This CDR3 spans 13 amino acids. Deletions cut 3 bases from V and 6 bases from J, with 6 bases between. Looked up from germline, CDR1 is LGHNA and CDR2 is YSLEER.